The TCR beta chain described here comes from a study of T cells in localized non-small cell lung cancer. As to this clone: Its antigen is not identified.

Generated by immunoSEQ multiplex PCR, the TCRdb table keeps only in-frame clones and is missing some. The sample carries 15,000 to 20,000 clones, around 89% recorded once. Germline CDR1 MGHRA, CDR2 YSYEKL. V was cut by 0 bases and J by 2 bases, with 11 bases left in between. This CDR3 contains 16 residues. Points from the study as a whole: Among blood samples, higher T cell density accompanied longer overall survival. Tumor trailed uninvolved adjacent lung in T cell clonality, which peaked there. The study detected a median approximately 54 of the top 100 tumor clones in adjacent lung.

The receptor comes from a male donor at least 60 years old with stage II squamous cell lung carcinoma. The chain combines TRBV4-1 with TRBJ1-5; possible D gene TRBD1, 6 bases. Here the sequenced sample was peripheral blood, taken before any cancer treatment. Here the CDR3 DNA reads TGCGCCAGCAGCCAAGATGGGGGGGCCGGCAATCAGCCCCAGCATTTT. Translated: CASSQDGGAGNQPQHF.